One and the same sample provided the 29 T cell receptor beta chains below, sequenced in a study of blood T cell repertoires in COVID-19. Only in-frame clones appear in the TCRdb table, and some are missing; sequencing was by immunoSEQ multiplex PCR. Of over 200,000 clones listed, 86% are singletons. The sample was PBMCs or T cells enriched from blood (not recorded which). Receptors were obtained from a woman aged 45 to 65 in a cohort exposed to, infected with or recovered from COVID-19 (not recorded which).

This rearrangement joins TRBV6-1 to TRBJ2-7, with TRBD1 matching 8 bases. The CDR3 is 16 amino acids. After removal of 4 bases from V and 2 bases from J, the junction contained 10 bases not matched to a gene. Germline CDR1 is MNHNS and CDR2 is SASEGT. The CDR3 reads CASSGWGQDKAYEQYF. CDR3 DNA sequence: TGTGCCAGCAGTGGGTGGGGACAGGATAAAGCCTACGAGCAGTACTTC.

CDR3 protein: CASSNGAGNTGELFF. CDR3 coding DNA: TGCGCCAGCAGCAACGGAGCTGGGAACACCGGGGAGCTGTTTTTT. This chain connects TRBV5-1 to TRBJ2-2; unclear D gene. The V gene lost 4 bases and the J gene lost 1 base, with 11 bases spanning the gap. Germline lookup yields CDR1 SGHRS and CDR2 YFSETQ. The CDR3 runs 15 residues.

The chain has TRBV5-4 and TRBJ2-1, with TRBD2 matching 11 bases. The CDR3 loop spans 17 amino acids. Germline assignment: CDR1 SGHNT and CDR2 YYREEE (reference sequence). Germline trimming cut 6 bases from V and 7 bases from J; bases unmatched to any gene: 15. The CDR3 loop reads CASTLGGSGGAWNEQFF. In nucleotides, the CDR3 is TGTGCCAGCACCCTGGGGGGTAGCGGGGGGGCATGGAATGAGCAGTTCTTC.

This sequence joins TRBV2 and TRBJ2-7; 10 nucleotides align to TRBD1. This CDR3 has 15 amino acids. The J segment lost 1 base and the V segment lost 4 bases, leaving 4 bases of the junction unmatched. The V gene's germline CDR1 is SNHLY and CDR2 FYNNEI. The CDR3 protein is CASSGDRGNSYEQYF. For the CDR3, the DNA is TGTGCCAGCAGTGGGGACAGGGGCAATTCCTACGAGCAGTACTTC.

The chain has TRBV7-2 and TRBJ2-7; 8 bases fit TRBD1. The germline gives CDR1 SGHTA, CDR2 FQGNSA. V dropped 4 bases and J dropped 4; count of bases not matched to a gene: 3. This CDR3 has 13 amino acids. For the CDR3, the DNA is TGTGCCAGCAGCTCCCAGGGGGCGTACGAGCAGTACTTC. Protein sequence: CASSSQGAYEQYF.

This clone was counted between two and nine times. V gene TRBV20-1 combines with J gene TRBJ2-5; TRBD2 matches at 7 bases. CDR3 length: 14 amino acids. J lost 1 base, V lost 3 bases, and 5 bases had no gene match. In germline, CDR1 is DFQATT, CDR2 SNEGSKA (reference sequence). In DNA, the CDR3 is TGCAGTGCTAGTACCAGCGGGGCCCAAGAGACCCAGTACTTC. Its protein product is CSASTSGAQETQYF.

This chain connects TRBV9 to TRBJ2-2; TRBD2 agrees at 9 bases. Losses at the gene ends were 2 bases for V and 1 base for J; bases not matched to a gene: 3. Germline values: CDR1 SGDLS, CDR2 YYNGEE. The CDR3 is made up of 16 amino acids. This CDR3 is CASSVLAGVNTGELFF. The CDR3 bases are TGTGCCAGCAGCGTCTTAGCGGGGGTGAACACCGGGGAGCTGTTTTTT.

This chain connects TRBV2 to TRBJ1-6, with D uncertain. The V end was cut by 2 bases, the J end by 0 bases, with 8 bases between. Germline V gene data show CDR1 as SNHLY and CDR2 as FYNNEI. This CDR3 contains 16 residues. The CDR3 sequence: CASSETESSYNSPLHF. The CDR3 bases are TGTGCCAGCAGTGAAACAGAGAGCTCCTATAATTCACCCCTCCACTTT.

A single count supports this clone. The chain combines TRBV6-5 with TRBJ2-7; 8 bases line up with TRBD1. Germline CDR1 and CDR2: MNHEY and SVGAGI. V shed 5 bases and J 7 bases; nucleotides not matched to a gene: 7. This CDR3 has 13 residues. The chain's CDR3 is CASSLQGEREQYF. The CDR3 coding sequence is TGTGCCAGCAGTCTACAGGGGGAACGGGAGCAGTACTTC.

The rearrangement joins TRBV3-1 (or the pseudogene TRBV3-2) to TRBJ2-1, with 7 bases lining up with TRBD1. The CDR3 extends over 16 amino acids. Germline trimming cut 0 bases from V and 5 bases from J; bases unmatched to any gene: 7. CDR1 and CDR2 from the germline V gene are LGHDT and YNNKEL (reference sequence). The DNA of the CDR3 is TGTGCCAGCAGCCAAGATAGCACAGGGGTTCACAATGAGCAGTTCTTC. It is translated as CASSQDSTGVHNEQFF.

V is TRBV6-5 and J is TRBJ2-7, with a tentative D call TRBD2 (5 bases). V was trimmed by 3 bases and J by 0 bases, leaving 12 bases between them. Germline V lookup: CDR1 MNHEY, CDR2 SVGAGI. This CDR3 has 15 amino acids. The CDR3 is CASSYSGKGSYEQYF. CDR3 sequence (DNA): TGTGCCAGCAGTTATTCCGGGAAGGGCTCCTACGAGCAGTACTTC.

The chain combines TRBV3-1 (or the pseudogene TRBV3-2) with TRBJ1-3, with 9 bases that match TRBD1. The CDR3 runs to 19 residues. CDR1 LGHDT and CDR2 YNNKEL come from the germline V gene (reference sequence). V gave up 0 bases and J gave up 2 bases; unmatched junction bases: 11. The CDR3 loop reads CASSQDRTGGPVPGNTIYF. In DNA, the CDR3 is TGTGCCAGCAGCCAAGATCGTACAGGGGGCCCGGTCCCTGGAAACACCATATATTTT.

The V call is TRBV3-1 (or the pseudogene TRBV3-2), the J call TRBJ1-1; no clear D. The germline V gene has CDR1 LGHDT and CDR2 YNNKEL (reference sequence). The CDR3 runs to 11 residues. Trimming cost V 2 bases and J 7 bases, with 5 bases left between them. This CDR3 reads CASSQRGEAFF. Here the CDR3 DNA reads TGTGCCAGCAGCCAACGAGGTGAAGCTTTCTTT.

This sequence joins TRBV4-2 and TRBJ1-2; unclear D gene. The length of the CDR3 is 17 residues. Trimming left V 0 bases short and J 7 bases short, with 21 bases between. From germline, CDR1 is LGHNA and CDR2 YNFKEQ. CDR3 protein: CASSQEIGRRGPGGYTF. For the CDR3, the DNA is TGTGCCAGCAGCCAAGAGATTGGTCGCCGCGGGCCTGGTGGCTACACCTTC.

The gene calls are TRBV7-9 and TRBJ1-4; D may be TRBD1 (6 bases). This CDR3 region has 16 residues. V lost 5 bases, J lost 9 bases, and 22 bases lay in between. From germline, CDR1 is SEHNR and CDR2 FQNEAQ (reference sequence). The CDR3 DNA reads TGTGCCAGCAGCCAGGGACAACCGGGAAGTAAGAAAAAACTGTTTTTT. Its protein is CASSQGQPGSKKKLFF.

V usage is TRBV4-1 and J usage is TRBJ2-7; 10 bases match TRBD1. This CDR3 spans 14 amino acids. V lost 4 bases and J lost 7; bases outside the gene matches: 7. Germline CDR1 is MGHRA and CDR2 is YSYEKL. The CDR3 sequence is CASSPGTGVGEQYF. DNA for the CDR3: TGCGCCAGCAGCCCCGGGACAGGGGTAGGGGAGCAGTACTTC.

The chain combines TRBV5-4 with TRBJ1-4; possibly TRBD1 for D (6 bases). This CDR3 comprises 18 residues. The ends were cut back, 0 bases at V and 0 bases at J, with 15 bases in the middle. Germline loops: CDR1 SGHNT, CDR2 YYREEE (reference sequence). DNA of the CDR3: TGTGCCAGCAGCTTGGGAGGCAGGGGCCTCTCAACTAATGAAAAACTGTTTTTT. Translation: CASSLGGRGLSTNEKLFF.

This clone was seen only once. The chain recombines TRBV5-1 with TRBJ1-2, with D perhaps matching TRBD1 (5 bases). V was trimmed by 0 bases and J by 0 bases, leaving 12 bases between them. This CDR3 has 16 amino acids. Germline V gene lookup returns CDR1 SGHRS and CDR2 YFSETQ. CDR3 sequence (DNA): TGCGCCAGCAGCTTGGAGGGGCAGGCATCTAACTATGGCTACACCTTC. Its protein is CASSLEGQASNYGYTF.

The V gene is TRBV5-1, the J gene TRBJ1-5; 7 bases line up with TRBD1. The junction had 9 bases not matched to a gene; V was cut back by 0 bases and J by 6 bases. Germline-derived CDR1 and CDR2 are SGHRS and YFSETQ. The CDR3 length is 16 residues. CDR3 residues: CASSLGDSLVGQPQHF. In nucleotides, the CDR3 is TGCGCCAGCAGCTTGGGGGACAGCCTGGTGGGTCAGCCCCAGCATTTT.

This clone was seen more than once but under ten times. The same CDR3 also results from other DNA sequences found in this sample. The CDR3 sequence is CASSARDSNTEAFF. The CDR3 DNA sequence: TGTGCCAGCAGTGCCAGGGACTCGAACACTGAAGCTTTCTTT. This chain joins TRBV2 and TRBJ1-1; maybe TRBD1 (5 bases). CDR3 length equals 14 residues. The V gene's germline CDR1 is SNHLY and CDR2 FYNNEI. Trimming cost V 4 bases and J 1 base, with 10 bases left between them. The full variable domain, with the rest looked up from reference TRBV2 and TRBJ1-1, is EPEVTQTPSHQVTQMGQEVILRCVPISNHLYFYWYRQILGQKVEFLVSFYNNEISEKSEIFDDQFSVERPDGSNFTLKIRSTKLEDSAMYFCASSARDSNTEAFFGQGTRLTVV.

The sample holds one count of this clone. The chain joins TRBV18 to TRBJ2-1, with D uncertain. Trimming left V 0 bases short and J 8 bases short, with 8 bases between. This CDR3 comprises 13 residues. Per the germline V gene, CDR1 is KGHSH and CDR2 is LQKENI. CDR3 protein: CASSPPILYEQFF. In DNA form, the CDR3 reads TGTGCCAGCTCACCACCCATCCTATATGAGCAGTTCTTC.

The chain uses TRBV12-3 or TRBV12-4 and TRBJ2-5; possible D gene TRBD2, 6 bases. The CDR3 has 13 amino acids. Between the trimmed V and J ends, which lost 3 bases and 6 bases, there was a span of 11 bases. CDR3 loop: CASSFSGYQTQYF. The DNA of the CDR3 is TGTGCCAGCAGTTTTAGCGGATACCAGACCCAGTACTTC.

The chain combines TRBV7-9 with TRBJ2-3; D is uncertain. Germline assignment: CDR1 SEHNR and CDR2 FQNEAQ (reference sequence). Deletions cut 1 base from V and 4 bases from J, with 9 bases between. The CDR3 totals 14 residues. CDR3 region: CASSLGQPSDTQYF. CDR3 nucleotide sequence: TGTGCCAGCAGCTTAGGACAACCTTCAGATACGCAGTATTTT.

The CDR3 spells CASSASGLAGFEQYF. CDR3 bases: TGTGCCAGCAGCGCCTCGGGACTAGCGGGGTTCGAGCAGTACTTC. This rearrangement joins TRBV9 to TRBJ2-7; TRBD2 matches at 13 bases. Germline V lookup: CDR1 SGDLS, CDR2 YYNGEE. The trim removed 3 bases at V and 6 bases at J, leaving 6 bases unmatched. The CDR3 covers 15 residues.

The J gene is TRBJ2-7, the V gene TRBV7-8; possibly TRBD2 for D (6 bases). Germline loops: CDR1 SGHVS, CDR2 FQNEAQ. There are 16 residues in the CDR3. Trimming removed 0 bases at V and 1 base at J, with 13 bases between. The CDR3 is CASSLAGRIGSYEQYF. The CDR3 DNA reads as TGTGCCAGCAGCTTAGCGGGGAGGATCGGGTCCTACGAGCAGTACTTC.

The V and J genes are TRBV7-2 and TRBJ2-2, with 7 bases that match TRBD2. V shed 0 bases, J shed 6 bases, and the junction held 7 bases outside the gene matches. The length of the CDR3 is 16 residues. Germline V gene sequence: CDR1 SGHTA, CDR2 FQGNSA. CDR3 sequence (DNA): TGTGCCAGCAGCTTAGCAGGACTAGTAGTTTCCGGGGAGCTGTTTTTT. This sequence encodes CASSLAGLVVSGELFF.

This clone was observed a single time. The J gene is TRBJ2-1, the V gene TRBV2, with a possible D match to TRBD2 (6 bases). In germline, CDR1 is SNHLY, CDR2 FYNNEI. V was clipped by 5 bases and J by 6 bases, with 11 bases between them. The CDR3 has 13 amino acids. CDR3 nucleotides: TGTGCCAGCAGTCTGGAGGGTGCCAATGAGCAGTTCTTC. It encodes CASSLEGANEQFF.

The chain combines TRBV5-1 with TRBJ1-1; 7 nucleotides line up with TRBD1. Germline CDR1 and CDR2: SGHRS and YFSETQ. V gave up 5 bases and J gave up 5 bases; unmatched junction bases: 12. This CDR3 is 15 amino acids long. The CDR3 loop is CASSPDDRAGTEAFF. CDR3 nucleotide sequence: TGCGCCAGCAGTCCTGATGACAGGGCGGGGACTGAAGCTTTCTTT.

V is TRBV9 and J is TRBJ2-3, with 8 bases aligning to TRBD1. The germline V gene has CDR1 SGDLS and CDR2 YYNGEE. The CDR3 runs to 17 residues. V was clipped by 3 bases and J by 4 bases; unmatched bases: 13. The CDR3 loop is CASSARRGQGASDTQYF. DNA for the CDR3: TGTGCCAGCAGCGCTAGAAGGGGCCAGGGGGCATCAGATACGCAGTATTTT. Full variable domain (missing parts from reference TRBV9 and TRBJ2-3): DSGVTQTPKHLITATGQRVTLRCSPRSGDLSVYWYQQSLDQGLQFLIQYYNGEERAKGNILERFSAQQFPDLHSELNLSSLELGDSALYFCASSARRGQGASDTQYFGPGTRLTVL.